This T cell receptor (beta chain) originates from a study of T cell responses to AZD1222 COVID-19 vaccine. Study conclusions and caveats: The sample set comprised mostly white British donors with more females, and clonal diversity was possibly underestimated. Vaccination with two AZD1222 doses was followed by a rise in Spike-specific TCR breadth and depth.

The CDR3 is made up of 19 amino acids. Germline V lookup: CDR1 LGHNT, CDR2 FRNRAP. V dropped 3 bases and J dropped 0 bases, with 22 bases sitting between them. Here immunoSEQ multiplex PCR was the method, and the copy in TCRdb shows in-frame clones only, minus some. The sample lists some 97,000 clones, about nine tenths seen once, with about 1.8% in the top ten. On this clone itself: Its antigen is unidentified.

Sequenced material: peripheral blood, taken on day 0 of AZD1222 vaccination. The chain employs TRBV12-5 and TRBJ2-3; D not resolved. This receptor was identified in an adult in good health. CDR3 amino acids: CASGFVIETGISSTDTQYF. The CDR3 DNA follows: TGTGCTAGTGGTTTCGTAATTGAAACGGGTATTTCTAGCACAGATACGCAGTATTTT.